These T cell receptor beta chains were read from a single sample in a study of early T cells in non-severe SARS-CoV-2 infection. TCRdb independently ran MiXCR on the 5' RACE reads; one entry per CDR3 protein. The profile shows tens of thousands of distinct CDR3 sequences, roughly 6% of them singletons. Sequencing was done on a sample of whole blood. These receptors originate from an adult who was a healthcare worker with PCR-confirmed SARS-CoV-2 infection or an uninfected control (not recorded which). The CDR3 runs from the conserved cysteine through the conserved F or W. The D gene is left open where the match is weak. Not all rows give a size; the values are once, few, many and, for expanded clones, a class.

J: TRBJ1-2
D: NA
V: TRBV2
size: NA
DNA: TGTGCCAGCAGTGACGGGGGAAATTCGCGTGGCTACACCTTC
CDR3: CASSDGGNSRGYTF

J: TRBJ2-1
D: TRBD1
V: TRBV10-3
size: few
DNA: TGTGCCATCACCGGCGACAGGGTTGTTCAGTTCTTC
CDR3: CAITGDRVVQFF

J: TRBJ1-6
D: NA
V: TRBV7-9
size: many
DNA: TGTGCCAGCAGCTTAGCCAACAGTAATTCACCCCTCCACTTT
CDR3: CASSLANSNSPLHF

J: TRBJ2-5
D: NA
V: TRBV25-1
size: few
DNA: TGTGCCAGCAGTGAAGGCAGCCAAGAGACCCAGTACTTC
CDR3: CASSEGSQETQYF

J: TRBJ1-2
D: NA
V: TRBV28
size: many
DNA: TGTGCCAGCAGCTACGGACAGCGGCACGGCTACACCTTC
CDR3: CASSYGQRHGYTF

J: TRBJ1-4
D: NA
V: TRBV20-1
size: many
DNA: TGCAGTGCTAGAGATGCGGGTTTAGGAGGTGAAAAACTGTTTTTT
CDR3: CSARDAGLGGEKLFF

J: TRBJ1-3
D: NA
V: TRBV12-3/TRBV12-4
size: many
DNA: TGTGCCAGCAGTGGACAATATCACTCTGGAAACACCATATATTTT
CDR3: CASSGQYHSGNTIYF

J: TRBJ1-2
D: NA
V: TRBV5-1
size: NA
DNA: TGCGCCAGCAGCTTGGAACCAGAGGCTGGCTATGGCTACACCTTC
CDR3: CASSLEPEAGYGYTF

J: TRBJ2-5
D: NA
V: TRBV12-5
size: NA
DNA: TGTGCTACCCAGGTGAAAGAGACCCAGTACTTC
CDR3: CATQVKETQYF

J: TRBJ1-1
D: NA
V: TRBV3-1
size: NA
DNA: TGTGCCAGCAGCCAATTCAGGGACGGTAGATTCAACACTGAAGCTTTCTTT
CDR3: CASSQFRDGRFNTEAFF

J: TRBJ2-5
D: NA
V: TRBV6-1
size: NA
DNA: TGTGCCAGCAGGGGGGAGACCCAGTACTTC
CDR3: CASRGETQYF

J: TRBJ2-2
D: TRBD1
V: TRBV13
size: few
DNA: TGTGCCAGCAGCCCCCGGGACAGGGCCACCGGGGAGCTGTTTTTT
CDR3: CASSPRDRATGELFF

J: TRBJ2-7
D: NA
V: TRBV6-5
size: NA
DNA: TGTGCCAGCAGTTTACAACAGACCTACGAGCAGTACTTC
CDR3: CASSLQQTYEQYF

J: TRBJ2-3
D: NA
V: TRBV6-1
size: few
DNA: TGTGCCAGCAGTGAGTGGCGGGATCCAGGGGTCCGTGCGTTCGCAGATACGCAGTATTTT
CDR3: CASSEWRDPGVRAFADTQYF

J: TRBJ1-2
D: NA
V: TRBV7-9
size: many
DNA: TGTGCCAGCAGCCCCGACGGAGCTAACTATGGCTACACCTTC
CDR3: CASSPDGANYGYTF

J: TRBJ2-7
D: TRBD1
V: TRBV13
size: NA
DNA: TGTGCCAGCAGCTTAGAAGGGGACAGGGAAGCCTACGAGCAGTACTTC
CDR3: CASSLEGDREAYEQYF

J: TRBJ2-1
D: NA
V: TRBV6-2/TRBV6-3
size: many
DNA: TGTGCCAGCAGTTACCTCGTAGGTCACAATGAGCAGTTCTTC
CDR3: CASSYLVGHNEQFF

J: TRBJ1-5
D: NA
V: TRBV6-1
size: many
DNA: TGTGCCAGCAGATCTGGGACTCCTAGCAATCAGCCCCAGCATTTT
CDR3: CASRSGTPSNQPQHF

J: TRBJ1-2
D: NA
V: TRBV6-5
size: many
DNA: TGTGCCAGCAGTTACTTTGGGGGTCCTAACTATGGCTACACCTTC
CDR3: CASSYFGGPNYGYTF

J: TRBJ2-7
D: TRBD2
V: TRBV20-1
size: NA
DNA: TGCAGTGCTAGCGCGAGCGGGGGGGCCCAATACGAGCAGTACTTC
CDR3: CSASASGGAQYEQYF

J: TRBJ1-2
D: NA
V: TRBV10-3
size: NA
DNA: TGTGCCATCAGTGATGGGGCCAGGGATGGCTACACCTTC
CDR3: CAISDGARDGYTF

J: TRBJ1-1
D: NA
V: TRBV3-1
size: few
DNA: TGTGCCAGCAGCCAAGTAATTGGCGCCGAAGCTTTCTTT
CDR3: CASSQVIGAEAFF

J: TRBJ1-1
D: NA
V: TRBV7-6
size: many
DNA: TGTGCCAGCAGCTTAGCGGTAGGGGGGGAGGCTGAAGCTTTCTTT
CDR3: CASSLAVGGEAEAFF

J: TRBJ1-5
D: NA
V: TRBV7-6
size: few
DNA: TGTGCCAGCAGCCCCCTAAGAGGCGATCAGCCCCAGCATTTT
CDR3: CASSPLRGDQPQHF

J: TRBJ2-7
D: TRBD1
V: TRBV6-2/TRBV6-3
size: few
DNA: TGTGCCAGCAGTTGGGACAGGGAAATTGACTACGAGCAGTACTTC
CDR3: CASSWDREIDYEQYF

J: TRBJ2-7
D: NA
V: TRBV28
size: many
DNA: TGTGCCAGCAGTTTTCAGGGAGCAAGAATACGCGAGCAGTACTTC
CDR3: CASSFQGARIREQYF

J: TRBJ2-5
D: NA
V: TRBV7-2
size: many
DNA: TGTGCCAGCAGCTCCGGGGGGCTAGCAGAGACCCAGTACTTC
CDR3: CASSSGGLAETQYF

J: TRBJ2-3
D: TRBD2
V: TRBV28
size: many
DNA: TGTGCCAGCAGTTTAACACGGGGGGGCAGGGCAGATACGCAGTATTTT
CDR3: CASSLTRGGRADTQYF

J: TRBJ2-6
D: NA
V: TRBV20-1
size: many
DNA: TGCAGTGCAGCGGTGAACTCTGGGGCCAACGTCCTGACTTTC
CDR3: CSAAVNSGANVLTF

J: TRBJ2-1
D: NA
V: TRBV24-1
size: NA
DNA: TGTGCCACCAGTGATCCCCAGGGTAATGCCTACAATGAGCAGTTCTTC
CDR3: CATSDPQGNAYNEQFF

J: TRBJ2-1
D: NA
V: TRBV29-1
size: few
DNA: TGCAGCGTTGGTGGGCGTAGAGATGAGCAGTTCTTC
CDR3: CSVGGRRDEQFF

J: TRBJ2-3
D: NA
V: TRBV20-1
size: many
DNA: TGCAGTGCTAGAGATGAGAACTGGTACACAGATACGCAGTATTTT
CDR3: CSARDENWYTDTQYF

J: TRBJ1-1
D: NA
V: TRBV2
size: many
DNA: TGTGCCAGCAGTGAAAGGGTCGCCCGACGGACTGAAGCTTTCTTT
CDR3: CASSERVARRTEAFF

J: TRBJ2-7
D: TRBD1
V: TRBV13
size: NA
DNA: TGTGCCAGCAGACCAGACAGGGGCCGCGGCGAGCAGTACTTC
CDR3: CASRPDRGRGEQYF

J: TRBJ2-5
D: NA
V: TRBV11-2
size: NA
DNA: TGTGCCAGCAGCTTAGCCGGGACACTCCAAGAGACCCAGTACTTC
CDR3: CASSLAGTLQETQYF

J: TRBJ2-3
D: TRBD1
V: TRBV2
size: many
DNA: TGTGCCAGCAGGAGGGGACAGGGGGGAGATACGCAGTATTTT
CDR3: CASRRGQGGDTQYF

J: TRBJ2-7
D: NA
V: TRBV21-1
size: many
DNA: TGTGCCAGCAGCGGGACAGATAACTACGAGCAGTACTTC
CDR3: CASSGTDNYEQYF

J: TRBJ2-1
D: TRBD2
V: TRBV11-2
size: many
DNA: TGTGCCAGCAACAGCGGGGGGCCAAGTTTTAACTCCTACAATGAGCAGTTCTTC
CDR3: CASNSGGPSFNSYNEQFF

J: TRBJ1-2
D: TRBD1
V: TRBV7-2
size: many
DNA: TGTGCCAGCAGTATGACAGGGGGCCGCACGGGAGATGGCTACACCTTC
CDR3: CASSMTGGRTGDGYTF

J: TRBJ2-7
D: TRBD1
V: TRBV7-8
size: few
DNA: TGTGCCAGCAGCTTATTGGAGAGGACAGGGCTGTACGAGCAGTACTTC
CDR3: CASSLLERTGLYEQYF

J: TRBJ2-1
D: TRBD1
V: TRBV30
size: few
DNA: TGTGCCTGGAGTGGGGACCGGGACAGGGGACCCAATGAGCAGTTCTTC
CDR3: CAWSGDRDRGPNEQFF

J: TRBJ2-7
D: NA
V: TRBV29-1
size: few
DNA: TGCAGCGTTGAAGGCGACAGGAGCTACGAGCAGTACTTC
CDR3: CSVEGDRSYEQYF

J: TRBJ1-2
D: TRBD1
V: TRBV7-9
size: few
DNA: TGTGCCAGCAGCCCGGGACAGGGTTCTGGCTACACCTTC
CDR3: CASSPGQGSGYTF

J: TRBJ1-5
D: NA
V: TRBV2
size: few
DNA: TGTGCCAGCAAGAACAGGGATGGCAATCAGCCCCAGCATTTT
CDR3: CASKNRDGNQPQHF

J: TRBJ2-1
D: TRBD2
V: TRBV4-3
size: few
DNA: TGCGCCAGCAGCCAACGAGCGGGGGGCGATGAGCAGTTCTTC
CDR3: CASSQRAGGDEQFF

J: TRBJ1-6
D: NA
V: TRBV5-5
size: many
DNA: TGTGCCAGCAGCTTGCCCGACAGGACTTCTCGGTCACCCCTCCACTTT
CDR3: CASSLPDRTSRSPLHF

J: TRBJ2-7
D: NA
V: TRBV19
size: NA
DNA: TGTGCCAGTAGCAGATCCCCGGGCTTCGAGCAGTACTTC
CDR3: CASSRSPGFEQYF

J: TRBJ2-6
D: NA
V: TRBV6-4
size: few
DNA: TGTGCCAGCAGGGACAGCGGCGCCTCTGGGGCCAACGTCCTGACTTTC
CDR3: CASRDSGASGANVLTF

J: TRBJ1-2
D: NA
V: TRBV5-6
size: many
DNA: TGTGCCAGCAGCTTGGATAGCGGCAGGGGATGGCGTGGCTACACCTTC
CDR3: CASSLDSGRGWRGYTF

J: TRBJ2-7
D: TRBD2
V: TRBV12-3/TRBV12-4
size: many
DNA: TGTGCCAGCAGGAGCGGGGGGCGCTACGAGCAGTACTTC
CDR3: CASRSGGRYEQYF

J: TRBJ2-5
D: NA
V: TRBV4-3
size: many
DNA: TGCGCCAGCAGCCAAGAGGCAGAACCCCAAGAGACCCAGTACTTC
CDR3: CASSQEAEPQETQYF

J: TRBJ1-1
D: NA
V: TRBV7-6
size: many
DNA: TGTGCCAGCAGAAAAGGTCGTAGACAGCCCATGAACACTGAAGCTTTCTTT
CDR3: CASRKGRRQPMNTEAFF

J: TRBJ2-1
D: NA
V: TRBV6-5
size: NA
DNA: TGTGCCAGCAGTCCCCTGTCCTCCTACAATGAGCAGTTCTTC
CDR3: CASSPLSSYNEQFF

J: TRBJ2-7
D: TRBD2
V: TRBV28
size: many
DNA: TGTGCCAGCAGTCCGACCGGGACTAGCGGGGGGGGGCAGTACTTC
CDR3: CASSPTGTSGGGQYF